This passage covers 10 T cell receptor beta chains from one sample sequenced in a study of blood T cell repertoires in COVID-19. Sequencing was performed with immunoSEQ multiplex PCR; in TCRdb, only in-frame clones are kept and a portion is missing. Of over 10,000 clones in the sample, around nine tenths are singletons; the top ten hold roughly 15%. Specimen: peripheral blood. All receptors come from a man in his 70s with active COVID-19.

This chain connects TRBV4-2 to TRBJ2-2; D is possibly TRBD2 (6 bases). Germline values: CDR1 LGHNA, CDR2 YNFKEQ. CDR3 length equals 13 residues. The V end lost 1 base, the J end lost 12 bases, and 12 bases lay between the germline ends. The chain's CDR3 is CASSQAPGRKLFF. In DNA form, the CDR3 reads TGTGCCAGCAGCCAAGCTCCTGGGAGGAAGCTGTTTTTT.

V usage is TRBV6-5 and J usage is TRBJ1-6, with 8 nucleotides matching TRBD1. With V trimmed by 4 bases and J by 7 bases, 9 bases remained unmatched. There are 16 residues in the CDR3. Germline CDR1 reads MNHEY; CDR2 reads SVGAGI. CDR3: CASSSSTGVENSPLHF. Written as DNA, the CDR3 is TGTGCCAGCAGTTCCTCGACAGGGGTAGAAAATTCACCCCTCCACTTT.

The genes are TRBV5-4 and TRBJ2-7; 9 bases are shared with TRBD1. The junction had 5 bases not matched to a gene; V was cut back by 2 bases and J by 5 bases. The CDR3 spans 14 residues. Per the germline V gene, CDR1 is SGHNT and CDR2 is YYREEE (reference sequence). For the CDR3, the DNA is TGTGCCAGCAGCTTCCGGGACAGGGATCACGAGCAGTACTTC. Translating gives CASSFRDRDHEQYF.

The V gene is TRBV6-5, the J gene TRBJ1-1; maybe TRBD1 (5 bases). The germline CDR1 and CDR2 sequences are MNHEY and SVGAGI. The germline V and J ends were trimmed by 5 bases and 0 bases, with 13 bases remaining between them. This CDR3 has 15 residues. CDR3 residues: CASSTGLNMNTEAFF. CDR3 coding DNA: TGTGCCAGCAGTACAGGACTAAACATGAACACTGAAGCTTTCTTT.

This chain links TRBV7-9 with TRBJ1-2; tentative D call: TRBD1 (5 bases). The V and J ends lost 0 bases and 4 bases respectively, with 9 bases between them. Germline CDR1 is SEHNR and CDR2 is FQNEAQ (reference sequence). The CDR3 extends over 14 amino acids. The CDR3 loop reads CASSLAGGIYGYTF. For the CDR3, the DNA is TGTGCCAGCAGCTTAGCGGGGGGGATCTATGGCTACACCTTC.

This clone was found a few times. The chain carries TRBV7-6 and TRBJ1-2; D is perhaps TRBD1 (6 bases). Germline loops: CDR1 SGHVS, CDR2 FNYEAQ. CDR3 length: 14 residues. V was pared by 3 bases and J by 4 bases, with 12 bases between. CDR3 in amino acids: CASSLGGGGYGYTF. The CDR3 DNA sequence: TGTGCCAGCAGCTTGGGAGGGGGAGGCTATGGCTACACCTTC.

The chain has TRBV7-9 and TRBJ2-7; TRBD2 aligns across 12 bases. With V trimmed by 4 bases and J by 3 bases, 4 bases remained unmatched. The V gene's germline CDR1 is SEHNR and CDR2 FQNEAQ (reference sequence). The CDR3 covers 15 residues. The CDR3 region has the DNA TGTGCCAGCAGCTCCCGGACTAGCGGGATCTACGAGCAGTACTTC. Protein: CASSSRTSGIYEQYF.

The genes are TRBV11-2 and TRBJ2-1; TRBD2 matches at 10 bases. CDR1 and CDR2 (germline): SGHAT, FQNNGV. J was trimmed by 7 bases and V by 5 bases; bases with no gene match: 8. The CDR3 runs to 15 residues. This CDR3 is CASSRLAGDKNEQFF. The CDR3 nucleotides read TGTGCCAGCAGCCGTCTAGCGGGAGATAAAAATGAGCAGTTCTTC.

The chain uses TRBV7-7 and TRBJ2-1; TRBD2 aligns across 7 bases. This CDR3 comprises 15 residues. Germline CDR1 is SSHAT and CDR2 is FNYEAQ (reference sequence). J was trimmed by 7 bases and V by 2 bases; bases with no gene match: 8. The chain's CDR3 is CASSLKRGRENEQFF. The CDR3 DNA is TGTGCCAGCAGCTTAAAGCGGGGAAGGGAAAATGAGCAGTTCTTC.

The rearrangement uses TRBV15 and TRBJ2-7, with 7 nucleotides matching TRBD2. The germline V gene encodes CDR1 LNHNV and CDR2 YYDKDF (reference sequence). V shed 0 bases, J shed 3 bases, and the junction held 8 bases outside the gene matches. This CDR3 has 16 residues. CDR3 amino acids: CATSRDGRVEVYEQYF. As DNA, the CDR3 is TGTGCCACCAGCAGAGATGGGAGGGTGGAGGTCTACGAGCAGTACTTC. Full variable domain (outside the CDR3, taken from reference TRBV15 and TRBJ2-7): DAMVIQNPRYQVTQFGKPVTLSCSQTLNHNVMYWYQQKSSQAPKLLFHYYDKDFNNEADTPDNFQSRRPNTSFCFLDIRSPGLGDTAMYLCATSRDGRVEVYEQYFGPGTRLTVT.